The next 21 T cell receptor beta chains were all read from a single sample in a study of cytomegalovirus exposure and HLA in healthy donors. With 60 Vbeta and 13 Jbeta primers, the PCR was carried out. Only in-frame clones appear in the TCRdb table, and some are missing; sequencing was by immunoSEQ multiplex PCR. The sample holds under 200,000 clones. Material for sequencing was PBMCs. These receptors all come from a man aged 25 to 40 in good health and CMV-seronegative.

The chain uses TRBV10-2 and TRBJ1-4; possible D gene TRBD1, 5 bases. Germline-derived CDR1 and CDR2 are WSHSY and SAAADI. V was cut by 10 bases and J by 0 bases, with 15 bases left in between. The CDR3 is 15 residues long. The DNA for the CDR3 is TGCGCCACCAGCGATGCGACAGCAACTAATGAAAAACTGTTTTTT. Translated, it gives CATSDATATNEKLFF.

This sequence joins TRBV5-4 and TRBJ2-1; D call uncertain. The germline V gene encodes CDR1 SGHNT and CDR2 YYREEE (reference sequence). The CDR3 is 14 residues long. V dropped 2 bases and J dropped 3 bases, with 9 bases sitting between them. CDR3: CASSLRSSYNEQFF. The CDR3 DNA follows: TGTGCCAGCAGCTTACGGAGTAGCTACAATGAGCAGTTCTTC.

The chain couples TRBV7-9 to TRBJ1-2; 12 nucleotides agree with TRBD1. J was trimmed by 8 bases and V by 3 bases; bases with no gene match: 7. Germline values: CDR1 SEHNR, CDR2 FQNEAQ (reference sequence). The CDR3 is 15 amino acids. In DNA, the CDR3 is TGTGCCAGCAGCTTGGCCGGGACAGGGGGCCAGGGCTACACCTTC. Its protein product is CASSLAGTGGQGYTF.

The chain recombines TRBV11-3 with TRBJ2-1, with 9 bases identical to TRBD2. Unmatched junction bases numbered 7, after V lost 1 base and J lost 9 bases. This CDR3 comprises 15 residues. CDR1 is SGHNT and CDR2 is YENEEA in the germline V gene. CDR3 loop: CASSLGAGGLGEQFF. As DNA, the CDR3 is TGTGCCAGCAGCTTAGGGGCGGGAGGGCTCGGTGAGCAGTTCTTC.

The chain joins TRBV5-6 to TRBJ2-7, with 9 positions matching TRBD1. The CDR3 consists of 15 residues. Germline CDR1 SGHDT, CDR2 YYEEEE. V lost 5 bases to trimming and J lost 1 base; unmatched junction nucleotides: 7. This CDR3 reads CASRNRGLLSYEQYF. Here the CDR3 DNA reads TGTGCCAGCAGGAACAGGGGGCTCTTATCCTACGAGCAGTACTTC.

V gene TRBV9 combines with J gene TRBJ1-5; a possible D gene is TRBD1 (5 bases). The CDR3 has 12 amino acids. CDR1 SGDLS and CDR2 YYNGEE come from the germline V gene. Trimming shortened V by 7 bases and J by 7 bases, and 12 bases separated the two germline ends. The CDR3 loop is CASQGCGQPQHF. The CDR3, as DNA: TGTGCCAGCCAGGGATGTGGGCAGCCCCAGCATTTT. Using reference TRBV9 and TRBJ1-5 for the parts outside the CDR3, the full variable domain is DSGVTQTPKHLITATGQRVTLRCSPRSGDLSVYWYQQSLDQGLQFLIQYYNGEERAKGNILERFSAQQFPDLHSELNLSSLELGDSALYFCASQGCGQPQHFGDGTRLSIL.

CDR3 nucleotide sequence: TGTGCCAGCAGCTTGACTAGCGGCCTCTACGAGCAGTACTTC. Translated: CASSLTSGLYEQYF. The chain combines TRBV5-4 with TRBJ2-7; 8 bases map to TRBD2. This CDR3 has 14 residues. The V gene end was trimmed by 1 base and the J gene end by 3 bases; junction bases not matched to a gene: 3. The germline V gene has CDR1 SGHNT and CDR2 YYREEE (reference sequence).

The CDR3 is CASSLLRRQGNTEAFF. CDR3 DNA sequence: TGTGCCAGTAGTCTCCTCCGGCGACAGGGGAACACTGAAGCTTTCTTT. The chain employs TRBV19 and TRBJ1-1; 7 positions agree with TRBD1. The ends lost 5 bases at V and 1 base at J; junction bases unmatched: 10. CDR3 length equals 16 residues. Germline V CDR1 and CDR2: LNHDA, SQIVND (reference sequence).

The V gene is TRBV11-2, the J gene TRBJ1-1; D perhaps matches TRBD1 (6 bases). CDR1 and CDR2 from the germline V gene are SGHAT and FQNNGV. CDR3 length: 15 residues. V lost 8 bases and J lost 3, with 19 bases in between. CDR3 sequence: CASGGAGGQYTEAFF. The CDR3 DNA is TGTGCCAGCGGTGGGGCTGGGGGCCAATACACTGAAGCTTTCTTT. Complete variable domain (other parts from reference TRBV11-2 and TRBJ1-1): EAGVAQSPRYKIIEKRQSVAFWCNPISGHATLYWYQQILGQGPKLLIQFQNNGVVDDSQLPKDRFSAERLKGVDSTLKIQPAKLEDSAVYLCASGGAGGQYTEAFFGQGTRLTVV.

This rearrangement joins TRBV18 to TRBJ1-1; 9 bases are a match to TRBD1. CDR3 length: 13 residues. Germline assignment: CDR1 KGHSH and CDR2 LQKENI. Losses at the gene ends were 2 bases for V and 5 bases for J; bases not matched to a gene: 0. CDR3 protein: CASSPGTGTEAFF. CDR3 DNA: TGTGCCAGCTCACCAGGGACAGGGACTGAAGCTTTCTTT.

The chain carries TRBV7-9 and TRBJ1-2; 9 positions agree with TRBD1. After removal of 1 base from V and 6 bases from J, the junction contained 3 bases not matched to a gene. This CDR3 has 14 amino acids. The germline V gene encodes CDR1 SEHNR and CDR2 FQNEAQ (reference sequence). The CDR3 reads CASSLGTGEHGYTF. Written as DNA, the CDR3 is TGTGCCAGCAGCTTAGGGACAGGGGAGCATGGCTACACCTTC.

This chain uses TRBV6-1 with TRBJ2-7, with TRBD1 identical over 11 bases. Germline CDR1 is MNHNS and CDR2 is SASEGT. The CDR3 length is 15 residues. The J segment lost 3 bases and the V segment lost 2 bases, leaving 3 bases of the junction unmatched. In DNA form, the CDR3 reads TGTGCCAGCAGTGAAACGGGGACAGGGGGCTACGAGCAGTACTTC. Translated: CASSETGTGGYEQYF.

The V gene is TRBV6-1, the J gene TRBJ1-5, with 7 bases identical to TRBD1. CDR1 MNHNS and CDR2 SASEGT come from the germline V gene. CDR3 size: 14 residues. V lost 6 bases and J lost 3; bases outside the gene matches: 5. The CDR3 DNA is TGTGCCAGCAGCGAACAGGGGAACAATCAGCCCCAGCATTTT. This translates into CASSEQGNNQPQHF.

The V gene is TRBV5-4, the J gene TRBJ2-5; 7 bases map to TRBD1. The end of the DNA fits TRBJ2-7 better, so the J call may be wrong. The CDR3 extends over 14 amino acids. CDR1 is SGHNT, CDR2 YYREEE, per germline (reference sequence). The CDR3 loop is CASSLGTDNYEQYF. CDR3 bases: TGTGCCAGCAGCTTAGGGACAGACAACTACGAGCAGTACTTC.

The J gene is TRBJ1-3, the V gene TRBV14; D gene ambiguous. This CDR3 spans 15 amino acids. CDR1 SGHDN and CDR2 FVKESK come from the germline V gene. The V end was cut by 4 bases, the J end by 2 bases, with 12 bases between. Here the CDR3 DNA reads TGTGCCAGCAGCCGGGGAGGATTACCTGGAAACACCATATATTTT. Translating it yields CASSRGGLPGNTIYF.

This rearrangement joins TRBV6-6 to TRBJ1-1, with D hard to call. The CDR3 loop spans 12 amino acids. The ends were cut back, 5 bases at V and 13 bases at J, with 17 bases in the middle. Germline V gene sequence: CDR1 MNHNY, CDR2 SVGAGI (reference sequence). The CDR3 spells CASSREREQVFF. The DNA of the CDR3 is TGTGCCAGCAGTCGGGAAAGGGAGCAAGTTTTCTTT.

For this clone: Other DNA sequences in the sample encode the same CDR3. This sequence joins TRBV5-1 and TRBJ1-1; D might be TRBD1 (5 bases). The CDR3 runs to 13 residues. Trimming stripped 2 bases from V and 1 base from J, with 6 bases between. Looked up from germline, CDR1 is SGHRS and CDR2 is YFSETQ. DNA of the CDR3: TGCGCCAGCAGCTTCACAGGGAACACTGAAGCTTTCTTT. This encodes CASSFTGNTEAFF.

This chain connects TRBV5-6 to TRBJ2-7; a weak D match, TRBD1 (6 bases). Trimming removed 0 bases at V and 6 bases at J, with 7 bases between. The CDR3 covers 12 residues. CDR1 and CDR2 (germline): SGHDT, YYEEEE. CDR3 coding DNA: TGTGCCAGCAGCTTGGAAGGGGGCGAGCAGTACTTC. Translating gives CASSLEGGEQYF.

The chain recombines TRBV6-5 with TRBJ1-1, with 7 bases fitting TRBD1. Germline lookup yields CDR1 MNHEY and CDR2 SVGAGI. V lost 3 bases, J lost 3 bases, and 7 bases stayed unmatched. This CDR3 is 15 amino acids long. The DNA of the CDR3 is TGTGCCAGCAGTTATCCAGGGGGAAAGTACACTGAAGCTTTCTTT. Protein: CASSYPGGKYTEAFF.

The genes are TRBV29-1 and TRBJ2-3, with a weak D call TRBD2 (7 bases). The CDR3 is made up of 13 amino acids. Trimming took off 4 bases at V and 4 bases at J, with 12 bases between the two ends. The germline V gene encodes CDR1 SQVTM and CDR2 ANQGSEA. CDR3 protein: CSVVGGASDTQYF. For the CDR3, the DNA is TGCAGCGTTGTGGGGGGGGCATCAGATACGCAGTATTTT.

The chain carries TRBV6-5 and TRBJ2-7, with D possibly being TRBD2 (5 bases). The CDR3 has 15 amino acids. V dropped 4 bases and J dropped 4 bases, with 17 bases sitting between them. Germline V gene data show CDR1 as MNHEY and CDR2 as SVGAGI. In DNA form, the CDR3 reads TGTGCCAGCAGTTTTCGGGGAAGGGTCGGATACGAGCAGTACTTC. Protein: CASSFRGRVGYEQYF.